The text below deals with one T cell receptor beta chain. This entry belongs to a study of blood T cells in healthy people across ages. Using a J-beta primer mix together with a sample-barcoded 5' primer, a second PCR was run for roughly 7 to 12 cycles. TCRdb redid the calling of the 5' RACE reads with MiXCR, one entry per CDR3 protein. The table records over 1,300,000 distinct CDR3 sequences, around 59% of them present only once. V was clipped by 0 bases and J by 8 bases, with 13 bases between them. This CDR3 spans 14 amino acids. The V gene's germline CDR1 is SQVTM and CDR2 ANQGSEA. This sequence joins TRBV29-1 and TRBJ2-2; perhaps TRBD2 as D (5 bases). The source is a young man in good health. The sequenced sample consisted of blood. DNA of the CDR3: TGCAGCGTTGAAGAGAGGGCCCTCGGGGGGGAGCTGTTTTTT. Encoded protein: CSVEERALGGELFF.